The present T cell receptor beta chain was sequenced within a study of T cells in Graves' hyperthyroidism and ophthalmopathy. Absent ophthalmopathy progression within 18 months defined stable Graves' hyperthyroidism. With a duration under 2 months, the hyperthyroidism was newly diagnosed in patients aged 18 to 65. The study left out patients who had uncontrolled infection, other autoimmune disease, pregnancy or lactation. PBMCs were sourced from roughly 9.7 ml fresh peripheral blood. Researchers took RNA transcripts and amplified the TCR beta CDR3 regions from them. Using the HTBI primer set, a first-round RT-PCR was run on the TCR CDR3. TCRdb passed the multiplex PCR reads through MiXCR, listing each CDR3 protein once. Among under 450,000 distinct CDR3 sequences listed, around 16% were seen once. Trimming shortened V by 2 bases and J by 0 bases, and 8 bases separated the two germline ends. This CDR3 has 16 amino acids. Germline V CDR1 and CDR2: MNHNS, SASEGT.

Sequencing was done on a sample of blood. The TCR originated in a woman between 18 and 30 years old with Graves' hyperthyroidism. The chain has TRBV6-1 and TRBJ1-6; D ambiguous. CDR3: CASSELRSSYNSPLHF. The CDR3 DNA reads TGTGCCAGCAGTGAATTAAGGAGCTCCTATAATTCACCCCTCCACTTT.